One sample yielded the 26 T cell receptor beta chains listed below, sequenced in a study of blood T cells in healthy people across ages. Combining a sample-barcoded 5' primer with a J-beta primer mix, a second PCR ran for roughly 7 to 11 cycles. TCRdb analysed the 5' RACE reads with MiXCR anew, one entry per CDR3 protein. The sample yields about 800,000 distinct CDR3 sequences, 35% to 60% seen once. Material: blood. The receptors originated from an elderly man in good health.

The rearrangement joins TRBV4-2 to TRBJ2-7; D is uncertain. The CDR3 extends over 13 amino acids. The germline CDR1 and CDR2 sequences are LGHNA and YNFKEQ. V was pared by 1 base and J by 2 bases, with 6 bases between. The CDR3 nucleotides are TGTGCCAGCAGCCAAGTGCTTGCCTACGAGCAGTACTTC. This sequence encodes CASSQVLAYEQYF.

The V call is TRBV29-1, the J call TRBJ2-1; D gene unclear. The V end was cut by 4 bases, the J end by 8 bases, with 12 bases between. CDR3 size: 12 residues. The germline V gene has CDR1 SQVTM and CDR2 ANQGSEA. CDR3 sequence (DNA): TGCAGCGTTGGCCACCAGCAGGATGAGCAGTTCTTC. Translating it yields CSVGHQQDEQFF.

This chain links TRBV4-1 with TRBJ2-1; D might be TRBD1 or TRBD2, each matching 5 bases. The CDR3 length is 16 residues. V lost 5 bases, J lost 5 bases, and 19 bases lay in between. CDR1 is MGHRA and CDR2 is YSYEKL in the germline V gene. The CDR3: CASSSRGQTLNNEQFF. The CDR3, as DNA: TGCGCCAGCAGCAGCCGGGGCCAAACCCTTAACAATGAGCAGTTCTTC.

This chain connects TRBV25-1 to TRBJ1-3, with D possibly TRBD1 on 5 matching bases. CDR3 length: 15 residues. The germline gives CDR1 MGHDK, CDR2 SYGVNS. The V end was cut by 2 bases, the J end by 2 bases, with 10 bases between. The CDR3 nucleotides are TGTGCCAGCAGTGAAGGCAGGGTCCCTGGAAACACCATATATTTT. Its translation is CASSEGRVPGNTIYF.

As concerns this clonotype: Mismatch with germline at one junction end may stem from a read error. The chain combines TRBV6-1 with TRBJ2-7; unclear D gene. CDR1 MNHNS and CDR2 SASEGT come from the germline V gene. This CDR3 comprises 13 residues. CDR3 amino acids: CVSIRRITYEQYF. The CDR3 DNA follows: TGTGTCAGCATCCGCAGGATCACCTACGAGCAGTACTTC.

This clonotype appeared a few times. The chain recombines TRBV6-1 with TRBJ2-7; no definite D call. The germline V gene encodes CDR1 MNHNS and CDR2 SASEGT. Deletions cut 0 bases from V and 0 bases from J, with 9 bases between. The CDR3 length is 15 residues. The CDR3 DNA follows: TGTGCCAGCAGTGAAGCTCAACTGAGCTCCTACGAGCAGTACTTC. Protein: CASSEAQLSSYEQYF.

This clonotype was detected a few times. CDR3 DNA sequence: TGTGCCAGCAGCCCTGACCTGGGGGGCTGGGACGAGCAGTACTTC. This translates into CASSPDLGGWDEQYF. This chain joins TRBV12-3 or TRBV12-4 and TRBJ2-7, with D perhaps matching TRBD1 or TRBD2 (6 bases each). Trimming shortened V by 6 bases and J by 5 bases, and 20 bases separated the two germline ends. The CDR3 has 15 residues.

V gene TRBV9 combines with J gene TRBJ2-4; possibly TRBD2 for D (5 bases). The J call may not be correct, given that the DNA end is closer to TRBJ2-7. CDR3 length: 14 amino acids. Germline V gene lookup returns CDR1 SGDLS and CDR2 YYNGEE. As DNA, the CDR3 is TGTGCCAGCAGCCCCGACCTAGGGAGCTACGAGCAGTACTTC. This encodes CASSPDLGSYEQYF.

The J gene is TRBJ2-5, the V gene TRBV7-8, with D possibly being TRBD2 (6 bases). CDR3 length: 14 amino acids. V lost 0 bases and J 3 bases, leaving 8 bases between the germline ends. Germline CDR1 and CDR2: SGHVS and FQNEAQ. The CDR3 DNA reads TGTGCCAGCAGCTTAGCGTGGACTAAAGAGACCCAGTACTTC. Its translation is CASSLAWTKETQYF. Based on the CDR3 plus reference TRBV7-8 and TRBJ2-5, the full variable domain is GAGVSQSPRYKVAKRGQDVALRCDPISGHVSLFWYQQALGQGPEFLTYFQNEAQLDKSGLPSDRFFAERPEGSVSTLKIQRTQQEDSAVYLCASSLAWTKETQYFGPGTRLLVL.

The genes are TRBV3-1 and TRBJ2-5, with D possibly being TRBD1 (6 bases). This CDR3 is built from 15 residues. V was trimmed by 1 base and J by 2 bases, leaving 11 bases between them. Germline CDR1 is LGHDT and CDR2 is YNNKEL (reference sequence). This CDR3 is CASSQATGPQETQYF. For the CDR3, the DNA is TGTGCCAGCAGCCAAGCGACAGGTCCACAAGAGACCCAGTACTTC.

This chain links TRBV6-5 with TRBJ2-3, with D perhaps matching TRBD1 or TRBD2 (5 bases each). Trimming stripped 4 bases from V and 2 bases from J, with 16 bases between. CDR1 MNHEY and CDR2 SVGAGI come from the germline V gene. The CDR3 is made up of 16 amino acids. CDR3 DNA: TGTGCCAGCAGTTCAATCCCGGGACGCTCCACAGATACGCAGTATTTT. Amino acids: CASSSIPGRSTDTQYF.

V is TRBV7-9 and J is TRBJ1-5; D not certain. V lost 2 bases and J 6 bases, leaving 11 bases between the germline ends. This CDR3 has 14 amino acids. The V gene's germline CDR1 is SEHNR and CDR2 FQNEAQ (reference sequence). The CDR3 region has the DNA TGTGCCAGCAGCTTAAGTAGTTCTGGTCAGCCCCAGCATTTT. Amino acids: CASSLSSSGQPQHF.

A few counts support this clonotype. This chain uses TRBV7-2 with TRBJ2-7, with 8 bases aligning to TRBD1. There are 15 residues in the CDR3. With 1 base clipped from V and 7 bases from J, the junction kept 9 bases outside the gene matches. Germline V gene data show CDR1 as SGHTA and CDR2 as FQGNSA. The CDR3 sequence: CASSLVPGTGVEQYF. CDR3 in DNA: TGTGCCAGCAGCTTAGTTCCGGGGACAGGAGTAGAGCAGTACTTC.

Notes on this clonotype: A read error may be the cause here, since a much bigger clone is one base away. The chain carries TRBV7-9 and TRBJ2-1; D call uncertain. In germline, CDR1 is SEHNR, CDR2 FQNEAQ (reference sequence). Trimming removed 4 bases at V and 4 bases at J, with 8 bases between. The CDR3 has 13 amino acids. DNA for the CDR3: TGTGCCAGCAGCTGGGGTCGGTACAATGAGCAGTTCTTC. This codes for CASSWGRYNEQFF.

The chain joins TRBV29-1 to TRBJ2-1; possibly TRBD1 for D (5 bases). The CDR3 has 12 residues. CDR1 SQVTM and CDR2 ANQGSEA come from the germline V gene. Deletions cut 0 bases from V and 9 bases from J, with 9 bases between. The DNA for the CDR3 is TGCAGCGTTGAAGATCGCAGGGTTGAGCAGTTCTTC. It codes for CSVEDRRVEQFF.

Of note for this clonotype: One end of the junction fails to match germline, which may point to a read error. The genes are TRBV9 and TRBJ2-1, with D perhaps matching TRBD2 (6 bases). CDR1 SGDLS and CDR2 YYNGEE come from the germline V gene. The CDR3 sequence is 15 residues long. The CDR3 sequence: CTSSAPTSSYNEQFF. CDR3 in DNA: TGTACCAGCAGCGCCCCGACTAGCTCCTACAATGAGCAGTTCTTC.

The chain uses TRBV3-1 and TRBJ2-1, with unresolved D. The CDR3 is 15 residues long. V shed 4 bases and J shed 4 bases, with 14 bases lying between them. Germline values: CDR1 LGHDT, CDR2 YNNKEL (reference sequence). CDR3 residues: CASSLRSGHYNEQFF. The CDR3 DNA sequence: TGTGCCAGCAGCCTTCGATCAGGCCATTACAATGAGCAGTTCTTC.

In DNA form, the CDR3 reads TGCAGTGCTAGAGAGTCAAGCGGGACCTACAATGAGCAGTACTTC. Translated, it gives CSARESSGTYNEQYF. The V gene is TRBV20-1, the J gene TRBJ2-1, with 7 bases aligning to TRBD2. The DNA end favors TRBJ2-7, so the J call may be wrong. The germline CDR1 and CDR2 sequences are DFQATT and SNEGSKA (reference sequence). The CDR3 loop spans 15 amino acids.

The chain recombines TRBV3-1 with TRBJ2-5; D uncertain. The J call may be in error: the DNA end matches TRBJ2-7 better. The CDR3 extends over 13 amino acids. Germline loops: CDR1 LGHDT, CDR2 YNNKEL (reference sequence). The CDR3 bases are TGTGCCATCCAACCACGGGCGACGAACGAGCAGTACTTC. This sequence encodes CAIQPRATNEQYF.

This clonotype was observed once. This chain links TRBV4-3 with TRBJ1-4; D gene uncertain. V was cut by 0 bases and J by 3 bases, with 23 bases left in between. This CDR3 is built from 20 residues. CDR1 and CDR2 from the germline V gene are LGHNA and YSLEER. CDR3 DNA: TGCGCCAGCAGCCAAGATGCCCCATATGGGTTGGGGTCGGCTAATGAAAAACTGTTTTTT. It encodes CASSQDAPYGLGSANEKLFF.

This chain joins TRBV20-1 and TRBJ1-2, with TRBD1 as a possible D gene (5 bases). Germline V gene lookup returns CDR1 DFQATT and CDR2 SNEGSKA (reference sequence). V gave up 2 bases and J gave up 7 bases, with 17 bases separating them. This CDR3 is 14 amino acids long. The CDR3 reads CSARTTDGQAGYTF. The CDR3 coding sequence is TGCAGTGCTAGAACGACAGACGGCCAGGCTGGCTACACCTTC.

V is TRBV9 and J is TRBJ2-1, with D possibly TRBD1 on 5 matching bases. The CDR3 loop spans 15 amino acids. The germline gives CDR1 SGDLS, CDR2 YYNGEE. The V end lost 3 bases, the J end lost 0 bases, and 10 bases lay between the germline ends. CDR3 DNA sequence: TGTGCCAGCAGCGCAACAGGCGTCTCCTACAATGAGCAGTTCTTC. Translating it yields CASSATGVSYNEQFF.

There are a few counts of this clonotype. The V and J genes are TRBV20-1 and TRBJ2-3; 12 bases align to TRBD2. J was trimmed by 3 bases and V by 3 bases; bases with no gene match: 7. The CDR3 runs 16 residues. Germline V lookup: CDR1 DFQATT, CDR2 SNEGSKA (reference sequence). The CDR3 here is CSARDSSGRATDTQYF. CDR3 nucleotide sequence: TGCAGTGCTAGGGACTCTAGCGGGAGGGCAACAGATACGCAGTATTTT.

CDR3 nucleotide sequence: TGTGCCAGCAGCTTGGGCCATCAGAACACTGAAGCTTTCTTT. This gives the protein CASSLGHQNTEAFF. The J gene is TRBJ1-1, the V gene TRBV12-3 or TRBV12-4; D ambiguous. With 6 bases removed from V and 1 base from J, the gap between germline ends came to 12 bases. The CDR3 spans 14 residues.

Comments on this clonotype: A junction boundary mismatches the germline segment, possibly from a read error. The chain combines TRBV4-2 with TRBJ2-5; D is ambiguous. The J call may be incorrect, as the DNA end agrees better with TRBJ2-7. Per germline, CDR1 LGHNA and CDR2 YNFKEQ. The CDR3 loop spans 12 amino acids. In nucleotides, the CDR3 is TGTGCCAACAGCCAAGTGTATAGCGAGCAGTACTTC. Protein sequence: CANSQVYSEQYF.

The gene calls are TRBV12-3 or TRBV12-4 and TRBJ1-2, with D unresolved. V dropped 1 base and J dropped 2 bases, with 11 bases sitting between them. The CDR3 runs to 15 residues. The CDR3 nucleotides read TGTGCCAGCAGTTTAGTTTCGGGCAGAAACTATGGCTACACCTTC. This encodes CASSLVSGRNYGYTF.